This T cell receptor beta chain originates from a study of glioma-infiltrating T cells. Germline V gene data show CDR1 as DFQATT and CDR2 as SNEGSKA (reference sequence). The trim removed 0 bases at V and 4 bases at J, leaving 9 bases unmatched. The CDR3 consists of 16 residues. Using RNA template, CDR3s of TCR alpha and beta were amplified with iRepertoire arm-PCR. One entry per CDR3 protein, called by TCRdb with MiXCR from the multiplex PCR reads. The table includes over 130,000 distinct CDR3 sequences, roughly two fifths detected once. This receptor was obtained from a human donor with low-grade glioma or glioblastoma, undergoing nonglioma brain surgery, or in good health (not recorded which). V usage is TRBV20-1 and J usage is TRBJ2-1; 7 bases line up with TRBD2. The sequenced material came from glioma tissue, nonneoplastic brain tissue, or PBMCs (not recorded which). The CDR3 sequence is CSARDSVSGSYNEQFF. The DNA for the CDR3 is TGCAGTGCTAGAGATTCCGTTAGCGGGTCATACAATGAGCAGTTCTTC.